The 12 T cell receptor beta chains given below trace back to one sample, sequenced in a study of blood T cell repertoires in COVID-19. This table comes from immunoSEQ multiplex PCR, and its TCRdb copy is limited to in-frame clones, with some not included. The table includes roughly 110,000 clones, approximately 84% detected once. The sample consisted of peripheral blood. These receptors came from a human donor in a cohort sampled during active COVID-19.

The chain is built from TRBV30 and TRBJ2-5; D uncertain. This CDR3 has 11 residues. Trimming took off 5 bases at V and 4 bases at J, with 8 bases between the two ends. Looked up from germline, CDR1 is GTSNPN and CDR2 is SVGIG (reference sequence). The CDR3 DNA is TGTGCCTGGGCCCAGCGAGAGACCCAGTACTTC. Protein sequence: CAWAQRETQYF.

The rearrangement joins TRBV30 to TRBJ2-5; D may be TRBD2 (5 bases). Trimming removed 0 bases at V and 4 bases at J, with 15 bases between. Germline V gives CDR1 GTSNPN, CDR2 SVGIG (reference sequence). The CDR3 length is 15 residues. CDR3 in DNA: TGTGCCTGGAGTGTAAAGTCAACCGGAGGAGAGACCCAGTACTTC. Translating it yields CAWSVKSTGGETQYF. Looking up the rest from reference TRBV30 and TRBJ2-5 gives the full variable domain: SQTIHQWPATLVQPVGSPLSLECTVEGTSNPNLYWYRQAAGRGLQLLFYSVGIGQISSEVPQNLSASRPQDRQFILSSKKLLLSDSGFYLCAWSVKSTGGETQYFGPGTRLLVL.

This clone was detected only a few times. The chain uses TRBV4-1 and TRBJ2-1, with 8 bases fitting TRBD2. V was clipped by 1 base and J by 4 bases; unmatched bases: 6. The CDR3 sequence is 16 residues long. CDR1 MGHRA and CDR2 YSYEKL come from the germline V gene. This CDR3 is CASSQAPSGLYNEQFF. CDR3 DNA: TGCGCCAGCAGCCAAGCCCCTAGCGGGTTATACAATGAGCAGTTCTTC.

This rearrangement joins TRBV19 to TRBJ2-3; 7 bases align to TRBD2. The CDR3 is 16 residues long. CDR1 and CDR2 from the germline V gene are LNHDA and SQIVND (reference sequence). V shed 3 bases and J 0 bases; nucleotides not matched to a gene: 6. Here the CDR3 reads CASSIRGRPSTDTQYF. In DNA form, the CDR3 reads TGTGCCAGTAGTATTCGCGGGAGACCCAGCACAGATACGCAGTATTTT.

The V and J genes are TRBV5-6 and TRBJ2-1; the match to TRBD1 covers 7 bases. With 3 bases clipped from V and 2 bases from J, the junction kept 5 bases outside the gene matches. CDR1 and CDR2 from the germline V gene are SGHDT and YYEEEE. The CDR3 extends over 15 amino acids. This chain's CDR3 is CASSYRGLTYNEQFF. CDR3 bases: TGTGCCAGCAGCTACAGGGGTCTCACCTACAATGAGCAGTTCTTC.

The chain joins TRBV7-2 to TRBJ2-7, with 10 bases lining up with TRBD1. The germline V gene encodes CDR1 SGHTA and CDR2 FQGNSA. V was pared by 2 bases and J by 4 bases, with 5 bases of the junction left unmatched. This CDR3 has 15 residues. CDR3 sequence: CASSLSGTGVYEQYF. As DNA, the CDR3 is TGTGCCAGCAGCTTATCCGGGACAGGGGTATACGAGCAGTACTTC.

This clone has just one count. The J gene is TRBJ1-2, the V gene TRBV3-1 (or the pseudogene TRBV3-2); D is perhaps TRBD1 (6 bases). V lost 5 bases and J 5 bases, leaving 15 bases between the germline ends. Germline CDR1 reads LGHDT; CDR2 reads YNNKEL (reference sequence). The CDR3 consists of 14 residues. DNA of the CDR3: TGTGCCAGCAGCGGACACGCAGGGGTTTATGGCTACACCTTC. Translation gives CASSGHAGVYGYTF.

The V and J genes are TRBV5-8 and TRBJ2-1; TRBD2 matches 12 bases. This CDR3 is 17 amino acids long. The trim removed 3 bases at V and 9 bases at J, leaving 13 bases unmatched. Germline V lookup: CDR1 SGHTS, CDR2 YDEGEE. The CDR3 sequence is CASSSRPRLAGVSEQFF. The DNA of the CDR3 is TGTGCCAGCAGCTCCCGCCCAAGACTAGCGGGAGTTTCTGAGCAGTTCTTC.

This clone is a singleton in its sample. The chain uses TRBV28 and TRBJ1-2, with 9 bases that match TRBD1. Germline lookup yields CDR1 MDHEN and CDR2 SYDVKM. This CDR3 is 15 amino acids long. V was pared by 6 bases and J by 4 bases, with 9 bases of the junction left unmatched. This chain's CDR3 is CASSTGTGRIYGYTF. The CDR3 DNA follows: TGTGCCAGCAGCACCGGGACAGGGAGGATCTATGGCTACACCTTC.

The chain combines TRBV5-4 with TRBJ2-3; 9 bases map to TRBD2. J lost 2 bases, V lost 4 bases, and 20 bases had no gene match. Germline V gene data show CDR1 as SGHNT and CDR2 as YYREEE (reference sequence). The CDR3 sequence is 20 residues long. This CDR3 reads CASSGLAGERDRLPTDTQYF. The DNA of the CDR3 is TGTGCCAGCAGCGGATTAGCGGGAGAAAGGGACCGCCTCCCCACAGATACGCAGTATTTT.

The chain employs TRBV6-5 and TRBJ2-2; D may be TRBD1 (6 bases). V gave up 6 bases and J gave up 5 bases, with 10 bases separating them. CDR1 and CDR2 (germline): MNHEY, SVGAGI. This CDR3 region has 13 residues. CDR3 sequence: CASRRTETGELFF. CDR3 DNA sequence: TGTGCCAGCAGACGGACAGAGACCGGGGAGCTGTTTTTT.

V is TRBV7-2 and J is TRBJ2-5; D not certain. Germline V CDR1 and CDR2: SGHTA, FQGNSA. CDR3 length equals 13 residues. V was shortened by 3 bases and J by 5 bases, with 10 bases between the two germline ends. CDR3 nucleotides: TGTGCCAGCAGCTTGCTTGCCGGGGAGACCCAGTACTTC. This gives the protein CASSLLAGETQYF.